Presented here are 25 T cell receptor beta chains from one specimen sequenced in a study of blood T cell repertoires in COVID-19. Clones were sequenced by immunoSEQ multiplex PCR, and TCRdb holds only the in-frame ones, with some missing. The sample contains roughly 250,000 clones, around 86% of which appear only once. Sequencing was done on a sample of peripheral blood. The receptors derive from a man aged 35 to 55 who had recovered from COVID-19.

This clone was detected a few times. V usage is TRBV9 and J usage is TRBJ2-7; TRBD1 agrees at 8 bases. Trimming cost V 0 bases and J 5 bases; bases outside gene matches: 7. The CDR3 spans 15 residues. Germline V gene data show CDR1 as SGDLS and CDR2 as YYNGEE. CDR3 in amino acids: CASSVEAGGLHEQYF. The DNA for the CDR3 is TGTGCCAGCAGCGTAGAAGCAGGGGGCTTGCACGAGCAGTACTTC.

The chain has TRBV13 and TRBJ2-1; TRBD2 is a possible D gene (5 bases). This CDR3 contains 13 residues. Trimming took off 5 bases at V and 6 bases at J, with 11 bases between the two ends. Germline lookup yields CDR1 PRHDT and CDR2 FYEKMQ (reference sequence). CDR3 nucleotides: TGTGCCAGCAGCCCGACACGGGGCAATGAGCAGTTCTTC. Its translation is CASSPTRGNEQFF.

This chain uses TRBV9 with TRBJ2-1; the D gene is possibly TRBD2 (5 bases). The CDR3 has 12 residues. The V end lost 3 bases, the J end lost 9 bases, and 10 bases lay between the germline ends. The V gene's germline CDR1 is SGDLS and CDR2 YYNGEE. The CDR3 DNA is TGTGCCAGCAGCGAGAGGGCTGGTGAGCAGTTCTTC. Encoded protein: CASSERAGEQFF.

V gene TRBV6-5 combines with J gene TRBJ2-3; 11 bases are shared with TRBD1. Germline CDR1 and CDR2: MNHEY and SVGAGI. The CDR3 is 15 residues long. V was pared by 10 bases and J by 7 bases, with 13 bases of the junction left unmatched. CDR3 bases: TGTGCCACCAGCCGGGACAGGGGGTTGGAAAATACGCAGTATTTT. Its protein product is CATSRDRGLENTQYF.

The chain links TRBV19 to TRBJ1-5, with TRBD1 identical over 7 bases. CDR3 length: 15 amino acids. With 5 bases clipped from V and 0 bases from J, the junction kept 4 bases outside the gene matches. Germline loops: CDR1 LNHDA, CDR2 SQIVND (reference sequence). CDR3 in DNA: TGTGCCAGTAGTCCTAGGGGGCCTAGCAATCAGCCCCAGCATTTT. Its translation is CASSPRGPSNQPQHF.

This clone was found a few times. The chain is built from TRBV11-2 and TRBJ2-1; perhaps TRBD2 as D (6 bases). The CDR3 is 12 residues long. CDR1 is SGHAT, CDR2 FQNNGV, per germline. V shed 5 bases and J shed 9 bases, with 11 bases lying between them. The CDR3 protein is CASSAGSLEQFF. The CDR3 DNA follows: TGTGCCAGCAGCGCCGGGAGTCTTGAGCAGTTCTTC.

The J gene is TRBJ1-1, the V gene TRBV5-1; 8 bases are a match to TRBD1. This CDR3 has 14 amino acids. CDR1 is SGHRS, CDR2 YFSETQ, per germline. Trimming at V came to 5 bases and at J to 6 bases, leaving 9 bases not matched to a gene. The CDR3 loop reads CASRQTGGRAEAFF. Written as DNA, the CDR3 is TGCGCCAGCAGACAAACAGGGGGAAGGGCTGAAGCTTTCTTT.

In this sample, this clone turned up once. The V gene is TRBV6-7, the J gene TRBJ2-4, with TRBD2 as a possible D gene (5 bases). TRBV6-7 is an ORF for which the function is uncertain. The CDR3 covers 15 residues. V lost 7 bases and J lost 0, with 13 bases in between. The CDR3 loop is CASKVEVKAKNIQYF. The CDR3 nucleotides read TGTGCCAGCAAGGTGGAGGTTAAAGCCAAAAACATTCAGTACTTC.

The rearrangement joins TRBV7-9 to TRBJ1-5; a possible D gene is TRBD1 (6 bases). The V gene lost 5 bases and the J gene lost 1 base, with 12 bases spanning the gap. This CDR3 is built from 15 residues. Germline V CDR1 and CDR2: SEHNR, FQNEAQ (reference sequence). CDR3 nucleotides: TGTGCCAGCAGCCCCGACAGGTGGAGCAATCAGCCCCAGCATTTT. Its protein is CASSPDRWSNQPQHF.

The rearrangement joins TRBV6-5 to TRBJ2-7, with D perhaps matching TRBD2 (5 bases). V lost 11 bases to trimming and J lost 2 bases, with 16 bases between them. This CDR3 contains 13 residues. The germline V gene encodes CDR1 MNHEY and CDR2 SVGAGI. This CDR3 reads CASGRAAAYEQYF. DNA of the CDR3: TGTGCCTCAGGCCGTGCAGCGGCCTACGAGCAGTACTTC.

The chain employs TRBV19 and TRBJ1-2; possibly TRBD1 for D (6 bases). Germline V gene sequence: CDR1 LNHDA, CDR2 SQIVND (reference sequence). With 5 bases removed from V and 10 bases from J, the gap between germline ends came to 17 bases. The CDR3 has 13 amino acids. The CDR3 is CASSPRGAEVYTF. CDR3 coding DNA: TGTGCCAGTAGTCCCCGGGGGGCCGAGGTCTACACCTTC.

This clone was observed once. This sequence joins TRBV25-1 and TRBJ2-5; TRBD1 matches 8 bases. Germline V gene data show CDR1 as MGHDK and CDR2 as SYGVNS. V lost 2 bases to trimming and J lost 5 bases; unmatched junction nucleotides: 7. This CDR3 region has 15 residues. DNA for the CDR3: TGTGCCAGCAGTGAACCCCGGACAGGGAGGGAGACCCAGTACTTC. It yields the protein CASSEPRTGRETQYF.

The V gene is TRBV6-5, the J gene TRBJ2-7; D gene unclear. This CDR3 region has 14 residues. Germline assignment: CDR1 MNHEY and CDR2 SVGAGI. Trimming pared 2 bases from V and 6 bases from J, leaving 14 bases between. DNA of the CDR3: TGTGCCAGCAGTTACCGATCCGAAACCGGCGAGCAGTACTTC. Protein product: CASSYRSETGEQYF.

The chain couples TRBV7-6 to TRBJ2-7, with a weak D call TRBD2 (5 bases). Per germline, CDR1 SGHVS and CDR2 FNYEAQ. V was pared by 5 bases and J by 0 bases, with 11 bases between. The CDR3 runs to 14 residues. The CDR3 coding sequence is TGTGCCAGCAGCAGGAGCGGCAGCTCCTACGAGCAGTACTTC. Its protein product is CASSRSGSSYEQYF.

This rearrangement joins TRBV9 to TRBJ2-3; a possible D gene is TRBD2 (5 bases). The germline gives CDR1 SGDLS, CDR2 YYNGEE. V lost 6 bases and J 4 bases, leaving 12 bases between the germline ends. The CDR3 length is 13 residues. CDR3 amino acids: CASTPMGADTQYF. The CDR3 nucleotides are TGTGCCAGCACCCCCATGGGAGCAGATACGCAGTATTTT.

The chain is built from TRBV7-8 and TRBJ2-4, with a weak D call TRBD2 (7 bases). The V end lost 5 bases, the J end lost 8 bases, and 16 bases lay between the germline ends. The CDR3 has 14 amino acids. Germline CDR1 SGHVS, CDR2 FQNEAQ. CDR3 sequence: CASSTAGAGYIQYF. The DNA for the CDR3 is TGTGCCAGCAGCACGGCGGGGGCGGGGTACATTCAGTACTTC.

The rearrangement links TRBV6-2 or TRBV6-3 to TRBJ2-7; D is undetermined. Trimming stripped 2 bases from V and 6 bases from J, with 14 bases between. The CDR3 is 14 residues long. Looked up from germline, CDR1 is MNHEY and CDR2 is SVGEGT. The CDR3 loop is CASSYGLLTTEQYF. The CDR3 DNA reads TGTGCCAGCAGTTACGGGCTCCTAACGACCGAGCAGTACTTC.

This clone was seen only a few times. V gene TRBV14 combines with J gene TRBJ2-1; unclear D gene. Trimming took 0 bases from V and 7 from J, leaving 13 bases between them. CDR1 and CDR2 (germline): SGHDN, FVKESK. The CDR3 contains 15 residues. CDR3: CASSQDRTTRNEQFF. For the CDR3, the DNA is TGTGCCAGCAGCCAAGATCGAACTACACGGAATGAGCAGTTCTTC.

The CDR3 DNA follows: TGCGCCAGCAGCCAAGAGGGGGGAACCTACGAGCAGTACTTC. Translated: CASSQEGGTYEQYF. V gene TRBV4-3 combines with J gene TRBJ2-7, with a weak D call TRBD2 (6 bases). V shed 0 bases and J shed 2 bases, with 8 bases lying between them. This CDR3 comprises 14 residues. Per the germline V gene, CDR1 is LGHNA and CDR2 is YSLEER.

This rearrangement joins TRBV27 to TRBJ2-3; maybe TRBD2 (5 bases). Trimming stripped 0 bases from V and 4 bases from J, with 11 bases between. The CDR3 contains 15 residues. Germline V gives CDR1 MNHEY, CDR2 SMNVEV (reference sequence). Written as DNA, the CDR3 is TGTGCCAGCAGTTTATCCACGGGGATCGCAGATACGCAGTATTTT. Amino acids: CASSLSTGIADTQYF.

This rearrangement joins TRBV5-6 to TRBJ2-1; 11 nucleotides line up with TRBD2. J was trimmed by 10 bases and V by 7 bases; bases with no gene match: 16. This CDR3 has 16 residues. The germline CDR1 and CDR2 sequences are SGHDT and YYEEEE. CDR3 region: CASGKKTSGINREQFF. CDR3 nucleotides: TGTGCCAGCGGGAAAAAGACTAGCGGGATAAATCGGGAGCAGTTCTTC.

This chain joins TRBV4-3 and TRBJ1-1, with 7 bases matching TRBD1. J was trimmed by 6 bases and V by 0 bases; bases with no gene match: 7. The CDR3 contains 15 residues. Germline loops: CDR1 LGHNA, CDR2 YSLEER. The CDR3 DNA is TGCGCCAGCAGCCAAGATAGACAGGGATTCGCTGAAGCTTTCTTT. Amino acid sequence: CASSQDRQGFAEAFF.

The chain links TRBV5-8 to TRBJ1-1; 7 bases line up with TRBD1. With 3 bases clipped from V and 1 base from J, the junction kept 3 bases outside the gene matches. The germline V gene encodes CDR1 SGHTS and CDR2 YDEGEE. This CDR3 has 14 amino acids. In DNA form, the CDR3 reads TGTGCCAGCAGCTACACAGGGGCGAACACTGAAGCTTTCTTT. Its protein product is CASSYTGANTEAFF.

The chain recombines TRBV5-1 with TRBJ2-7, with 11 bases that match TRBD2. Germline V CDR1 and CDR2: SGHRS, YFSETQ. The V segment lost 2 bases and the J segment 3 bases; nucleotides outside the gene matches: 4. This CDR3 spans 15 amino acids. CDR3 coding DNA: TGCGCCAGCAGCTTCGGACTAGCGGGTTACTACGAGCAGTACTTC. Translation: CASSFGLAGYYEQYF.

V usage is TRBV10-2 and J usage is TRBJ2-7; 12 nucleotides agree with TRBD1. This CDR3 contains 14 residues. Germline values: CDR1 WSHSY, CDR2 SAAADI. Trimming at V came to 6 bases and at J to 5 bases, leaving 5 bases not matched to a gene. The CDR3, as DNA: TGCGCCAGCAGATCCGGGACAGGGGGCAACGAGCAGTACTTC. It translates to CASRSGTGGNEQYF.